These 11 T cell receptor beta chains originate from one sample sequenced in a study of blood T cells in healthy people across ages. Primed by a sample-barcoded 5' primer and a J-beta primer mix, a second PCR proceeded for 7 to 11 cycles. TCRdb processed the 5' RACE reads anew with MiXCR; each CDR3 protein has one entry. The sample holds approximately 1,100,000 distinct CDR3 sequences; 35% to 50% are singletons and the top ten take approximately 20%. Material: blood. The receptors come from a woman aged 55-70 years in good health.

The V call is TRBV9, the J call TRBJ2-5, with 9 bases identical to TRBD2. The CDR3 consists of 14 residues. The J segment lost 4 bases and the V segment lost 3 bases, leaving 4 bases of the junction unmatched. Per the germline V gene, CDR1 is SGDLS and CDR2 is YYNGEE. The CDR3 bases are TGTGCCAGCAGCGGAAATAGCGGGAGAGAGACCCAGTACTTC. This gives the protein CASSGNSGRETQYF.

This clonotype occurred a few times. The rearrangement uses TRBV29-1 and TRBJ2-5, with TRBD2 matching 7 bases. This CDR3 contains 15 residues. Losses at the gene ends were 5 bases for V and 5 bases for J; bases not matched to a gene: 14. From germline, CDR1 is SQVTM and CDR2 ANQGSEA. CDR3 in DNA: TGCAGCGTTCCCTCGGGTGGCGGGAGAAGGGAGACCCAGTACTTC. This encodes CSVPSGGGRRETQYF.

This clonotype was detected a few times. The V and J genes are TRBV20-1 and TRBJ2-6, with TRBD1 matching 12 bases. CDR3 size: 17 residues. Germline V lookup: CDR1 DFQATT, CDR2 SNEGSKA (reference sequence). V trimming: 3 bases; J trimming: 3 bases; junction bases outside the gene matches: 6. The CDR3 nucleotides read TGCAGTGCTAGTCCGGGACAGGGGGCGAGTGGGGCCAACGTCCTGACTTTC. It specifies CSASPGQGASGANVLTF.

This clonotype was counted once. This rearrangement joins TRBV9 to TRBJ2-3, with D possibly being TRBD2 (7 bases). This CDR3 comprises 14 residues. Trimming left V 7 bases short and J 2 bases short, with 14 bases between. Germline V CDR1 and CDR2: SGDLS, YYNGEE. CDR3 sequence: CASQGGGSTDTQYF. CDR3 coding DNA: TGTGCCAGCCAGGGAGGGGGATCCACAGATACGCAGTATTTT.

This clonotype was seen a handful of times. DNA for the CDR3: TGTGCCACCAGCAGAGCCCAGACTAGTCACTCCTACAATGAGCAGTTCTTC. It specifies CATSRAQTSHSYNEQFF. The chain links TRBV15 to TRBJ2-1; weak D call: TRBD2 (6 bases). Germline values: CDR1 LNHNV, CDR2 YYDKDF (reference sequence). V lost 1 base, J lost 0 bases, and 13 bases lay in between. This CDR3 is 17 amino acids long.

This clonotype was seen only a few times. The rearrangement links TRBV12-3 or TRBV12-4 to TRBJ2-7, with 10 bases identical to TRBD1. The CDR3 is 15 amino acids. Unmatched junction bases numbered 11, after V lost 6 bases and J lost 6 bases. For the CDR3, the DNA is TGTGCCAGCAGGGACTCCGGGACAGGGGTAATCGAGCAGTACTTC. Encoded protein: CASRDSGTGVIEQYF.

Only a few counts were recorded for this clonotype. The CDR3 sequence is CASSLQHGGSGANVLTF. The CDR3 DNA is TGCGCCAGCAGCTTGCAACACGGTGGCTCTGGGGCCAACGTCCTGACTTTC. The J gene is TRBJ2-6, the V gene TRBV5-1; D not certain. CDR1 and CDR2 from the germline V gene are SGHRS and YFSETQ. There are 17 residues in the CDR3. V was shortened by 1 base and J by 0 bases, with 11 bases between the two germline ends.

CDR3 sequence (DNA): TGCAGCGTTGATGGGGAGGGTACAGGTGCGCGAGCTTTCTTT. It encodes CSVDGEGTGARAFF. The J gene is TRBJ1-1, the V gene TRBV29-1, with D tentatively TRBD1 (5 bases). CDR1 is SQVTM, CDR2 ANQGSEA, per germline. This CDR3 is 14 amino acids long. The V end was cut by 3 bases, the J end by 10 bases, with 21 bases between.

The table lists this clonotype with many counts. V and J are TRBV20-1 and TRBJ1-6, with a tentative D call TRBD1 (6 bases). The CDR3 runs to 14 residues. V lost 1 base and J lost 7, with 11 bases in between. The germline V gene has CDR1 DFQATT and CDR2 SNEGSKA (reference sequence). The CDR3 here is CSARAVRGNSPLHF. The CDR3, as DNA: TGCAGTGCTAGAGCCGTCAGGGGAAATTCACCCCTCCACTTT.

This chain joins TRBV7-8 and TRBJ2-1, with no clear D. The CDR3 covers 17 residues. Germline CDR1 and CDR2: SGHVS and FQNEAQ. The V end lost 0 bases, the J end lost 9 bases, and 21 bases lay between the germline ends. The CDR3 protein is CASSLALGTSRMSEQFF. The CDR3 nucleotides read TGTGCCAGCAGCTTAGCTCTGGGCACATCCAGAATGAGTGAGCAGTTCTTC.

This chain uses TRBV7-8 with TRBJ2-5; 8 nucleotides match TRBD1. The CDR3 has 16 amino acids. CDR1 and CDR2 (germline): SGHVS, FQNEAQ. V lost 3 bases and J lost 3; bases outside the gene matches: 9. This CDR3 is CASSFPTGARKETQYF. In nucleotides, the CDR3 is TGTGCCAGCAGCTTCCCGACAGGGGCTCGCAAAGAGACCCAGTACTTC. Looking up the rest from reference TRBV7-8 and TRBJ2-5 gives the full variable domain: GAGVSQSPRYKVAKRGQDVALRCDPISGHVSLFWYQQALGQGPEFLTYFQNEAQLDKSGLPSDRFFAERPEGSVSTLKIQRTQQEDSAVYLCASSFPTGARKETQYFGPGTRLLVL.